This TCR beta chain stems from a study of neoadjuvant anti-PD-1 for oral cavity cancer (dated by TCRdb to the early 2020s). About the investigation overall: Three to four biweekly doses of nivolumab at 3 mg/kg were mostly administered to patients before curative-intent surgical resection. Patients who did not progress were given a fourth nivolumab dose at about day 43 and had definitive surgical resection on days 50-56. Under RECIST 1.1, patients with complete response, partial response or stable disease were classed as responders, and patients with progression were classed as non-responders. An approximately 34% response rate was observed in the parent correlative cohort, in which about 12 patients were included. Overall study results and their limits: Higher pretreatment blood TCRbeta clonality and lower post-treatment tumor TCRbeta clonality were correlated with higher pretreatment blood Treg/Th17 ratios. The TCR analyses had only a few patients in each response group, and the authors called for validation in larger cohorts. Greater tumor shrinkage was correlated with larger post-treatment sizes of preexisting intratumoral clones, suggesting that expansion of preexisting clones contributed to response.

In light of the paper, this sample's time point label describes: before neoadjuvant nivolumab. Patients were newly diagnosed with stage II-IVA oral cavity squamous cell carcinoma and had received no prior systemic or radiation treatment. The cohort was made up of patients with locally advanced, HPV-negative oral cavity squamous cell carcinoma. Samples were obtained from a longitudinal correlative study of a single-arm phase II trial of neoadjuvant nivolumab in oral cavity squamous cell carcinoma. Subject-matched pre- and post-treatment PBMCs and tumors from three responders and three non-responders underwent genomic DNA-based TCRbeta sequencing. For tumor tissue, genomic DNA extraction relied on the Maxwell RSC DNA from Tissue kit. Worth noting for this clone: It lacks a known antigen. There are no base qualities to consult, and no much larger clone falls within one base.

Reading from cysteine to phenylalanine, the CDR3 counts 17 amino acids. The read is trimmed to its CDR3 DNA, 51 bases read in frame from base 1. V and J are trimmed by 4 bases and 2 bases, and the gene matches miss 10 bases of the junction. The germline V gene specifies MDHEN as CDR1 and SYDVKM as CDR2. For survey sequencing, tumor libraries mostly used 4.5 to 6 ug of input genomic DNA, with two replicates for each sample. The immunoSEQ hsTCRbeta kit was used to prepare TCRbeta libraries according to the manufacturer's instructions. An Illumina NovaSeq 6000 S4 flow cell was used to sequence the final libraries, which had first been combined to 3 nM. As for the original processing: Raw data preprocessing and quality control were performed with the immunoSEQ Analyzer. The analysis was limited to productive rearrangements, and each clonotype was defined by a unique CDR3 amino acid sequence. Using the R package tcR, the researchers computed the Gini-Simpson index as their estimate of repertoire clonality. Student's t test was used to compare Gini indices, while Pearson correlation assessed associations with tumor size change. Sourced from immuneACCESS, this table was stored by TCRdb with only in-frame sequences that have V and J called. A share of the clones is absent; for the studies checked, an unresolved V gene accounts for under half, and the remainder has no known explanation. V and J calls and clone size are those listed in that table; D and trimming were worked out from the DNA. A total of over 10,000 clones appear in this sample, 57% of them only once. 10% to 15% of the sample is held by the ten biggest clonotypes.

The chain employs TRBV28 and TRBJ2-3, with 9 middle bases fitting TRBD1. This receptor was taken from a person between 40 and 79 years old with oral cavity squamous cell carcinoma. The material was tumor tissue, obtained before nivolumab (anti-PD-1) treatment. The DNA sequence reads TGTGCCAGCAGTTCACAGGGGGCGATTCGGGTCACAGATACGCAGTATTTT. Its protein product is CASSSQGAIRVTDTQYF.